The rows below give T cell receptor beta chains drawn from one sample of a study of Graves' ophthalmopathy and Graves' hyperthyroidism. Via MiXCR, TCRdb re-called the multiplex PCR reads, giving one row per CDR3 protein. Of nearly 400,000 distinct CDR3 sequences in the sample, 18% are singletons; the top ten hold around 1.6%. Sequencing was performed on peripheral blood. Source of these receptors: a woman aged 18-29 years with Graves' ophthalmopathy. CDR3s leave out the opening cysteine and the closing phenylalanine or tryptophan.

j_call | v_call | cdr3_aa
TRBJ1-2 | TRBV4-3 | ASSQERLDRLLDYGYT
TRBJ1-1 | TRBV20-1 | SARSLGLMSTEAF
TRBJ2-5 | TRBV2 | ASSEAWLAGVGETQY
TRBJ2-7 | TRBV20-1 | SATKTGGPEQY
TRBJ1-5 | TRBV28 | ASRGLRQPQH
TRBJ2-5 | TRBV15 | ATSRERQGWETQY
TRBJ2-5 | TRBV6-5 | ASSSPRERERQETQY
TRBJ2-4 | TRBV10-3 | AIRAPRENIQY
TRBJ1-1 | TRBV19 | ASSIAVLNTEAF
TRBJ1-5 | TRBV6-1 | ASSPTGGDQPQH
TRBJ1-6 | TRBV4-1 | ASSQRAGQVYNSPLH
TRBJ1-1 | TRBV28 | ASSSPSGAMNTEAF
TRBJ1-2 | TRBV7-9 | ASLGPVGYT
TRBJ1-5 | TRBV4-1 | ASSFFVQGGRLGNQPQH
TRBJ2-7 | TRBV28 | ASSRPGLGAGEQY
TRBJ2-7 | TRBV25-1 | ASSYGGLSYEQY
TRBJ2-5 | TRBV19 | ASTASGIEETQY
TRBJ1-5 | TRBV20-1 | SARERGQGGNQPQH
TRBJ2-7 | TRBV7-2 | ASSLVRRVSGEQY
TRBJ2-5 | TRBV6-2/TRBV6-3 | ARTPRDLSETQY
TRBJ1-1 | TRBV6-5 | ASSLTQGLSTEAF
TRBJ1-1 | TRBV27 | ASSLLVGAKSNTEAF
TRBJ2-5 | TRBV11-1 | ASSLVLGLLGETQY
TRBJ1-5 | TRBV11-1 | ASSPRGNNQPQH
TRBJ1-6 | TRBV27 | ATSPWTARNYNSPLH
TRBJ1-2 | TRBV28 | LVVGTGTNYGYT
TRBJ1-1 | TRBV30 | AWRYRNTEAF
TRBJ2-2 | TRBV2 | ASGGGTGELF
TRBJ2-5 | TRBV7-9 | ASIRGGVGETQY
TRBJ2-7 | TRBV5-1 | ASSSGQATYEQY
TRBJ1-5 | TRBV6-5 | ASSSPRTGGKPQH
TRBJ1-2 | TRBV30 | AWSPGYT
TRBJ1-2 | TRBV18 | ASSPGPPGRGYGYT
TRBJ2-7 | TRBV29-1 | SVKEKSSYEQY
TRBJ2-7 | TRBV20-1 | SASSGDFSYEQY
TRBJ1-2 | TRBV12-3/TRBV12-4 | ASSPSQGGYGYT
TRBJ1-2 | TRBV28 | ASSDSLRGYT
TRBJ1-3 | TRBV29-1 | SVGAVTGNTIY
TRBJ1-6 | TRBV12-3/TRBV12-4 | ASSLNREVSPLH
TRBJ1-3 | TRBV4-3 | ASSQDPVGNGNTIY
TRBJ2-7 | TRBV30 | AWSPGTGHSSYEQY
TRBJ2-2 | TRBV6-4 | ASSGESDTGELF
TRBJ1-5 | TRBV10-1 | ASSESIDSNQPQH
TRBJ2-7 | TRBV13 | ASSLVTRRGEQY
TRBJ2-7 | TRBV6-5 | ASSWDTNAYEQY
TRBJ2-7 | TRBV28 | ASSPHLGGSYEQY
TRBJ1-5 | TRBV6-1 | ASSERGTVNQPQH
TRBJ1-6 | TRBV28 | ASSLTGTSSPLH
TRBJ2-7 | TRBV12-3/TRBV12-4 | ASSWTSGRTGKEQY
TRBJ2-7 | TRBV28 | ASSLPGQGLHEQY
TRBJ2-5 | TRBV6-6 | ATMVRLERVKETQY
TRBJ1-5 | TRBV20-1 | SARDFPGGTQPQH
TRBJ1-6 | TRBV27 | ASSPPLGARANSPLH